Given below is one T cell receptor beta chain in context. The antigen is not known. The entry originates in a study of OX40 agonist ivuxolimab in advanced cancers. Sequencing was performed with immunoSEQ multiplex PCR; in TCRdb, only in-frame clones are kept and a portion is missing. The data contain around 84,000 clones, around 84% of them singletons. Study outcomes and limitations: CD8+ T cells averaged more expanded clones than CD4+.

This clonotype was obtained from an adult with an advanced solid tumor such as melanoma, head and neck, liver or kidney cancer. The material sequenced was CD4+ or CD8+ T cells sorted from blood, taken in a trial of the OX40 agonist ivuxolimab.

The DNA for the CDR3 is TGTGCCAGCAGAAAGCGGGAGACCGACTACGAGCAGTACTTC. Amino acid sequence: CASRKRETDYEQYF. The V call is TRBV2, the J call TRBJ2-7; 8 bases match TRBD2. The CDR3 loop spans 14 amino acids. The V and J ends lost 6 bases and 3 bases, in that order; junction bases with no gene match: 7. Germline V lookup: CDR1 SNHLY, CDR2 FYNNEI.